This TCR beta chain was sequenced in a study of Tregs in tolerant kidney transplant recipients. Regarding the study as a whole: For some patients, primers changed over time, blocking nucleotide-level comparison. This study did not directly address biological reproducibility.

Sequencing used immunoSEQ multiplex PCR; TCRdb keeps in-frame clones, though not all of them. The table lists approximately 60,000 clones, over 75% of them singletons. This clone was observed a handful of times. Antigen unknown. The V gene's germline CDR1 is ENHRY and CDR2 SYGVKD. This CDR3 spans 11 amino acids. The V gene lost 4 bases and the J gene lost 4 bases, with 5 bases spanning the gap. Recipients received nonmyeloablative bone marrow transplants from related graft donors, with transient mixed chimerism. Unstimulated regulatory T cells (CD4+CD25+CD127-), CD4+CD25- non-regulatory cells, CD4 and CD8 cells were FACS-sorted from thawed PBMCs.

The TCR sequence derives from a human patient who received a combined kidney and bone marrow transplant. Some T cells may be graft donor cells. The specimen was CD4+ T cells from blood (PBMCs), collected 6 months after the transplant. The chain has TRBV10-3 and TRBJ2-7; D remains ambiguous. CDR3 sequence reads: CAISVGYEQYF. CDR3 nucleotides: TGTGCCATCAGTGTCGGTTACGAGCAGTACTTC.